The 4 T cell receptor beta chains listed next were all sequenced from one sample in a study of chemoradiotherapy in HPV16-positive cancers. Using immunoSEQ multiplex PCR, the repertoire was profiled, and TCRdb retains in-frame clones only, with some absent. The sample records some 10,000 clones, 80% to 85% being singletons. This sample comprised blood, obtained from a patient who underwent chemoradiotherapy. The receptors derive from a human donor with HPV-associated anogenital cancer.

CDR3 loop: CASSSGDTEAFF. The CDR3, as DNA: TGTGCCAGCAGTTCAGGGGACACTGAAGCTTTCTTT. The chain combines TRBV28 with TRBJ1-1; possible D gene TRBD1, 6 bases. Trimming stripped 4 bases from V and 3 bases from J, with 6 bases between. CDR3 length: 12 amino acids. Germline V gene data show CDR1 as MDHEN and CDR2 as SYDVKM.

The genes are TRBV11-2 and TRBJ1-2; D is unclear. Germline V gene lookup returns CDR1 SGHAT and CDR2 FQNNGV. Between the trimmed V and J ends, which lost 3 bases and 3 bases, there was a span of 11 bases. The CDR3 covers 14 residues. CDR3 nucleotides: TGTGCCAGCAGCTTCACTCCGACGGACTATGGCTACACCTTC. Residues: CASSFTPTDYGYTF.

V and J are TRBV6-1 and TRBJ2-7; D is possibly TRBD1 (6 bases). V was cut by 3 bases and J by 3 bases, with 18 bases left in between. The CDR3 loop spans 16 amino acids. From germline, CDR1 is MNHNS and CDR2 SASEGT. The CDR3 spells CASSDSLRQEFYEQYF. The DNA of the CDR3 is TGTGCCAGCAGTGATTCCTTGAGACAGGAGTTCTACGAGCAGTACTTC.

The chain joins TRBV5-1 to TRBJ1-4; a weak D match, TRBD1 (6 bases). With 5 bases removed from V and 3 bases from J, the gap between germline ends came to 17 bases. Per the germline V gene, CDR1 is SGHRS and CDR2 is YFSETQ. This CDR3 has 16 residues. This chain's CDR3 is CASRLKGGQANEKLFF. The CDR3 DNA reads TGCGCCAGCAGGTTAAAGGGGGGTCAGGCTAATGAAAAACTGTTTTTT.